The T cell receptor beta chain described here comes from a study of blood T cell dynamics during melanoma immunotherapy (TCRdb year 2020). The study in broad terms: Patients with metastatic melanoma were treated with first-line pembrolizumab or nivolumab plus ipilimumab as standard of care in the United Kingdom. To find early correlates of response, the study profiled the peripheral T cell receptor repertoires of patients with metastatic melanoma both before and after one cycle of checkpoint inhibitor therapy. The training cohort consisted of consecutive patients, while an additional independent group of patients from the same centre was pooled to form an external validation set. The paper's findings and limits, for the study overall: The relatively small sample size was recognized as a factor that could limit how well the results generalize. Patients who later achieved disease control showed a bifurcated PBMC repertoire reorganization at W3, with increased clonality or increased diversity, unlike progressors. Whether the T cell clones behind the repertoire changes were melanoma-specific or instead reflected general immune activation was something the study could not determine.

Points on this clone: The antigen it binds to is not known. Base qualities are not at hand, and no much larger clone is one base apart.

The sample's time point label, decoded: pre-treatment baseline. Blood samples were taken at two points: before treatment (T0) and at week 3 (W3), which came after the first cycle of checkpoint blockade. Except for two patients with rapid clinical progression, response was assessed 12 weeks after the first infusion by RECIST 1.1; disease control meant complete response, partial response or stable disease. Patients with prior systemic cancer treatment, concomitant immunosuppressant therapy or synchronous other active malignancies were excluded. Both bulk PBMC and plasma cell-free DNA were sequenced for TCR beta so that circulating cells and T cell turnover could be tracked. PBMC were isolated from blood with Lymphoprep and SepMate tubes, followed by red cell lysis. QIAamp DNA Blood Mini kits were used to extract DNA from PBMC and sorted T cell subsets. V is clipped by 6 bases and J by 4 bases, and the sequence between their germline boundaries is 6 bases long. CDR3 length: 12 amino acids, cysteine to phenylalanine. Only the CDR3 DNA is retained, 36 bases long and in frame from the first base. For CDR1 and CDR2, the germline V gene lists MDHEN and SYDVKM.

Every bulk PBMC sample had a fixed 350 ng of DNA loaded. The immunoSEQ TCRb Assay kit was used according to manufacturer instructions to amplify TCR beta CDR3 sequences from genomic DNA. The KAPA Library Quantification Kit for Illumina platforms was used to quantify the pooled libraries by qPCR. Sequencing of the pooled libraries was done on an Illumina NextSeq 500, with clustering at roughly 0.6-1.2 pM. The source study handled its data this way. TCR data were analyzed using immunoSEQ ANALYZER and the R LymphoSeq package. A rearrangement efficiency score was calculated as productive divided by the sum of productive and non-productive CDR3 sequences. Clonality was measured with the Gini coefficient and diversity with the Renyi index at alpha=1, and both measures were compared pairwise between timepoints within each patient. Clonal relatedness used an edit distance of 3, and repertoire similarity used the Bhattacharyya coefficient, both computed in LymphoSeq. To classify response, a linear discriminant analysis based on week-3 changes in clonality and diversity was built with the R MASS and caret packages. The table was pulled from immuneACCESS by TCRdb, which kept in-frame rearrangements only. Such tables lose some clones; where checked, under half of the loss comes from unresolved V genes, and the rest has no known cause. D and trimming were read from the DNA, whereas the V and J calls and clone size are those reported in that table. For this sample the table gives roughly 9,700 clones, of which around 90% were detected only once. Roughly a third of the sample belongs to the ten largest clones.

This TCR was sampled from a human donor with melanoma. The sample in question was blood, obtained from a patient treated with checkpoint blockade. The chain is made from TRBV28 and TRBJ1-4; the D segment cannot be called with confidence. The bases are TGTGCCAGCAGGGACCTTAATGAAAAACTGTTTTTT. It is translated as CASRDLNEKLFF.